These T cell receptor beta chains were read from a single sample in a study of blood T cell repertoires in COVID-19. Some clones are missing from TCRdb's copy, which holds only in-frame ones; the method was immunoSEQ multiplex PCR. The sample lists 300,000 to 450,000 clones, around 85% occurring once. The sequenced sample was peripheral blood. The receptor set was obtained from a woman aged 18 to 35 with acute or convalescent COVID-19. CDR3s include the opening cysteine and the closing phenylalanine or tryptophan. The D gene is left open where the match is weak. Some rows have no size entry. The others give once, few or many, or a class for an expanded clone.

>NA|NA|TRBJ1-1|TRBV12-3/TRBV12-4
CASSLTTNTEAFF
TGTGCCAGCAGTTTAACAACGAACACTGAAGCTTTCTTT
>few|NA|TRBJ1-2|TRBV3-1/TRBV3-2
CASSQRGGDNGYTF
TGTGCCAGCAGCCAAAGGGGGGGAGATAATGGCTACACCTTC
>NA|NA|TRBJ1-1|TRBV19
CASSIPGWTEAFF
TGTGCCAGTAGTATCCCGGGGTGGACTGAAGCTTTCTTT
>few|NA|TRBJ2-7|TRBV9
CASSVGGDLNEQYF
TGTGCCAGCAGCGTAGGAGGAGATTTGAACGAGCAGTACTTC
>NA|NA|TRBJ2-7|TRBV7-9
CASSEGAVYEQYF
TGTGCCAGCAGCGAGGGCGCGGTCTACGAGCAGTACTTC
>NA|NA|TRBJ2-7|TRBV27
CASSLSAVFSYEQYF
TGTGCCAGCAGTTTATCAGCGGTATTCTCCTACGAGCAGTACTTC
>few|NA|TRBJ1-5|TRBV5-3
CARRVRYKEHSNQPQHF
TGTGCCAGAAGGGTCCGTTACAAAGAACATAGCAATCAGCCCCAGCATTTT
>NA|TRBD1|TRBJ1-1|TRBV25-1
CASSDRTGRRLMNTEAFF
TGTGCCAGCAGTGATAGGACAGGGAGGCGCCTCATGAACACTGAAGCTTTCTTT
>once|TRBD1|TRBJ1-4|TRBV5-4
CASSRTGPNEKLFF
TGTGCCAGCAGCCGGACAGGCCCTAATGAAAAACTGTTTTTT
>NA|NA|TRBJ2-2|TRBV7-3
CASSSSDRNTGELFF
TGTGCCAGCAGCTCTTCGGACAGGAACACCGGGGAGCTGTTTTTT
>NA|NA|TRBJ1-1|TRBV5-5
CASSLQVLNTEAFF
TGTGCCAGCAGCTTACAGGTTTTGAACACTGAAGCTTTCTTT
>NA|NA|TRBJ2-5|TRBV12-5
CASGLNSHQETQYF
TGTGCTAGTGGTTTGAACAGCCACCAAGAGACCCAGTACTTC
>NA|TRBD1|TRBJ1-1|TRBV3-1/TRBV3-2
CASSPGGLGTEAFF
TGTGCCAGCAGCCCAGGGGGCTTGGGCACTGAAGCTTTCTTT
>NA|NA|TRBJ1-1|TRBV7-8
CASSLAQGGGMNTEAFF
TGTGCCAGCAGCTTAGCGCAAGGGGGGGGTATGAACACTGAAGCTTTCTTT
>NA|NA|TRBJ2-2|TRBV5-5
CASSLGPDTGELFF
TGTGCCAGCAGCTTGGGCCCAGACACCGGGGAGCTGTTTTTT
>NA|NA|TRBJ1-5|TRBV19
CASRLSEGNQPQHF
TGTGCCAGCCGCCTTTCGGAGGGGAATCAGCCCCAGCATTTT
>NA|TRBD1|TRBJ1-5|TRBV5-1
CASSLGQGGQPQHF
TGCGCCAGCAGCTTGGGACAGGGAGGTCAGCCCCAGCATTTT
>NA|NA|TRBJ1-5|TRBV19
CASSGTGNQPQHF
TGTGCCAGTAGTGGAACGGGAAATCAGCCCCAGCATTTT
>NA|NA|TRBJ2-7|TRBV5-1
CASSADQYYEQYF
TGCGCCAGCAGCGCGGATCAATACTACGAGCAGTACTTC
>once|TRBD2|TRBJ2-1|TRBV7-8
CASRNPDLTSGGHSYNEQFF
TGTGCCAGCAGGAACCCGGATCTGACTAGCGGGGGCCACTCCTACAATGAGCAGTTCTTC
>NA|TRBD1|TRBJ1-5|TRBV7-2
CASSIDRVQPQHF
TGTGCCAGCAGCATAGACAGGGTTCAGCCCCAGCATTTT
>once|TRBD1|TRBJ1-5|TRBV28
CASSSGTGVYQPQHF
TGTGCCAGCAGCTCTGGGACAGGAGTCTATCAGCCCCAGCATTTT
>NA|NA|TRBJ2-1|TRBV6-4
CASSDSNSLAYNEQFF
TGTGCCAGCAGTGACTCGAACAGTTTGGCCTACAATGAGCAGTTCTTC
>NA|NA|TRBJ1-1|TRBV6-5
CASTNRGNTEAFF
TGTGCCAGCACCAACCGCGGGAACACTGAAGCTTTCTTT
>NA|NA|TRBJ1-2|TRBV5-6
CASSFSMGVGYTF
TGTGCCAGCAGCTTTTCGATGGGAGTTGGCTACACCTTC
>once|NA|TRBJ2-7|TRBV28
CASRALAFEQYF
TGTGCCAGCAGGGCTCTAGCATTCGAGCAGTACTTC
>NA|NA|TRBJ1-6|TRBV7-9
CASTTTGGRQEPLHF
TGTGCCAGCACCACCACCGGTGGTCGTCAGGAACCCCTCCACTTT
>NA|TRBD2|TRBJ2-5|TRBV7-2
CASSFQRGEETQYF
TGTGCCAGCAGCTTTCAGCGGGGGGAAGAGACCCAGTACTTC
>NA|NA|TRBJ1-2|TRBV18
CASSPPGGRYGYTF
TGTGCCAGCTCACCACCGGGCGGGCGGTATGGCTACACCTTC
>NA|TRBD2|TRBJ2-3|TRBV2
CASRKGLAEFTDTQYF
TGTGCCAGCAGGAAAGGACTAGCGGAGTTCACAGATACGCAGTATTTT